The rows below give T cell receptor beta chains drawn from one sample of a study of blood T cell repertoires in COVID-19. Sequencing used immunoSEQ multiplex PCR; TCRdb keeps in-frame clones, though not all of them. The sample comprises around 190,000 clones, 70% to 85% of which are singletons, and less than 15% rests with the top ten. Source material: peripheral blood. The receptors here all came from a human donor in a cohort sampled during active COVID-19. CDR3s include the opening cysteine and the closing phenylalanine or tryptophan. D genes are given only for firm matches. Size values are once, few and many counts, or a class for expanded clones, and some rows have none.

d_call clone_size j_call v_call cdr3_nt cdr3_aa
- - TRBJ2-7 TRBV3-1/TRBV3-2 TGTGCCAGCAGCCAAGTGTACGGGGTCTACGAGCAGTACTTC CASSQVYGVYEQYF
TRBD1 - TRBJ1-1 TRBV18 TGTGCCAGCTCACAGACAGGGTATGCTGAAGCTTTCTTT CASSQTGYAEAFF
- - TRBJ2-2 TRBV4-1 TGCGCCAGCAGCCACTCAGGGGTGGAGGCGGTCGGGGAGCTGTTTTTT CASSHSGVEAVGELFF
- - TRBJ2-3 TRBV4-2 TGTGCCAGCAGCCAAGATCGGGGGGCCGGAGATACGCAGTATTTT CASSQDRGAGDTQYF
TRBD1 - TRBJ2-7 TRBV5-1 TGCGCCAGCAGCTTGCAGGGGGCATACTACGAGCAGTACTTC CASSLQGAYYEQYF
TRBD1 - TRBJ1-2 TRBV28 TGTGCCAGCACACAGGGGACATTCTATGGCTACACCTTC CASTQGTFYGYTF
TRBD1 - TRBJ1-4 TRBV3-1/TRBV3-2 TGTGCCAGCAGCCACCGATTGGGACAGGGGGAGGAAAAACTGTTTTTT CASSHRLGQGEEKLFF
TRBD2 - TRBJ2-2 TRBV5-1 TGCGCCAGCAGCCCGGGGGTAGGGAGGGCCACCGGGGAGCTGTTTTTT CASSPGVGRATGELFF
TRBD1 - TRBJ2-7 TRBV2 TGTGCCAGTTACTCAGGGGGCGTCGACGAGCAGTACTTC CASYSGGVDEQYF
TRBD2 - TRBJ2-7 TRBV10-2 TGCGCCAGCAGTGTAAATAGCGGGAGCTACGAGCAGTACTTC CASSVNSGSYEQYF
- - TRBJ2-3 TRBV6-5 TGTGCCAGCAGTAGAGACAGCCCCACAGATACGCAGTATTTT CASSRDSPTDTQYF
TRBD1 few TRBJ2-2 TRBV11-2 TGTGCCAGCAGCGACCTCCGGACAGGGGTCACCGGGGAGCTGTTTTTT CASSDLRTGVTGELFF
TRBD1 - TRBJ1-1 TRBV5-4 TGTGCCAGCAGCTTGGGGACAGGGATGGTCGGCACTGAAGCTTTCTTT CASSLGTGMVGTEAFF
- - TRBJ1-2 TRBV19 TGTGCCAGTGAAATGGGAGGTGGCTATGGCTACACCTTC CASEMGGGYGYTF
- once TRBJ2-3 TRBV28 TGTGCCAGCAGTTTAACGGGAGCCACAGATACGCAGTATTTT CASSLTGATDTQYF
- few TRBJ1-2 TRBV19 TGTGCCAGTAGCTTTAACCGGGATATTGTCTATGGCTACACCTTC CASSFNRDIVYGYTF
- - TRBJ1-5 TRBV28 TGTGCCAGCAGTGTAATAGGGGAGGAAGCTCAGCCCCAGCATTTT CASSVIGEEAQPQHF
- - TRBJ2-5 TRBV18 TGTGCCAGCTCACCAATCGGAGAGACCCAGTACTTC CASSPIGETQYF
TRBD1 - TRBJ1-4 TRBV28 TGTGCCAGCACCACCTCCGGGACAGGGTTTGAAAAACTGTTTTTT CASTTSGTGFEKLFF
TRBD1 - TRBJ2-5 TRBV7-6 TGTGCCAGCAGCTTAGGGACAGGGAGCCAAGAGACCCAGTACTTC CASSLGTGSQETQYF
- - TRBJ2-2 TRBV5-1 TGCGCCAGCAGCGCCCGGGCCCAAGAGGGCGGGGAGCTGTTTTTT CASSARAQEGGELFF
- - TRBJ2-7 TRBV5-1 TGCGCCAGCAGCTTGGAGGCTAGATCCTACGAGCAGTACTTC CASSLEARSYEQYF
TRBD2 - TRBJ2-7 TRBV4-1 TGCGCCAGCAGCCAAGATAGCGGGGCTACCTACGAGCAGTACTTC CASSQDSGATYEQYF
TRBD2 - TRBJ2-1 TRBV5-1 TGCGCCAGCAGCCTGGCTAGCGGGATGGGTGAGCAGTTCTTC CASSLASGMGEQFF